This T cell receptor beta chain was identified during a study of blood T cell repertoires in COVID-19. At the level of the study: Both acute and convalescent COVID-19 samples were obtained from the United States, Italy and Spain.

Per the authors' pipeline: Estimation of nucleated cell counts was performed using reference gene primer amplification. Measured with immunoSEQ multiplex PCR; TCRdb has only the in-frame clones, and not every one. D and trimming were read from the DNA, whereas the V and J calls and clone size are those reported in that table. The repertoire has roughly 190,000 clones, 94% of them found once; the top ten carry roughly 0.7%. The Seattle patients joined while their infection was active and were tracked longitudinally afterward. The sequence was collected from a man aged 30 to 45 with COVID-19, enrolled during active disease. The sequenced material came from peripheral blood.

The CDR3 DNA reads as TGTGCCAGCAGGCCAGGGGGCGCTTTGGGCGGCTACACCTTC. Amino acid sequence: CASRPGGALGGYTF. The gene calls are TRBV6-5 and TRBJ1-2, with 8 nucleotides matching TRBD1. J lost 8 bases, V lost 6 bases, and 11 bases had no gene match. CDR1 is MNHEY and CDR2 is SVGAGI in the germline V gene. The CDR3 covers 14 residues.